The T cell receptor beta chain described here comes from a study of T cells after posttransplantation cyclophosphamide. The CDR3 extends over 18 amino acids. Trimming took off 1 base at V and 0 bases at J, with 13 bases between the two ends. Germline CDR1 and CDR2: LNHDA and SQIVND (reference sequence). This clone was observed many times. The antigen is undetermined. TCRdb's copy holds only in-frame clones and misses some; the assay was immunoSEQ multiplex PCR. This sample comprises around 34,000 clones, none seen once only. Broader study findings: TRB overlap between skin or GI tissue T cells and blood was limited.

The sequenced sample consisted of PBMCs. The rearrangement uses TRBV19 and TRBJ2-6, with D possibly being TRBD1 (5 bases). The sequence was obtained from a man aged 45-65 years in good health, CMV-negative, and a related stem cell transplant donor. This CDR3 reads CASSIVSRATSGANVLTF. DNA of the CDR3: TGTGCCAGTAGTATAGTAAGCAGGGCTACCTCTGGGGCCAACGTCCTGACTTTC.